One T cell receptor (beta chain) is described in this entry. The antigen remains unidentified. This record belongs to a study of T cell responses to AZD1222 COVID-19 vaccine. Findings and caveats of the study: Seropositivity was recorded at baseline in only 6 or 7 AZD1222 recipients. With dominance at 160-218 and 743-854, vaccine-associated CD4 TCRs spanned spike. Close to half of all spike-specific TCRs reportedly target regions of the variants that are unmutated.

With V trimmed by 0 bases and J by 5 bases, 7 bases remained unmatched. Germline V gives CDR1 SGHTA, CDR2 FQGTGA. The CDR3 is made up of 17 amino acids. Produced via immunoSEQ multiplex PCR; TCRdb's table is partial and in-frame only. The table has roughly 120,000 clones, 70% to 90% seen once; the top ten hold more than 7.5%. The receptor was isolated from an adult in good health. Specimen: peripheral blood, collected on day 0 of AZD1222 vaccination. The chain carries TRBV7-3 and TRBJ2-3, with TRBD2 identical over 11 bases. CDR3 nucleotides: TGTGCCAGCAGCTTAACGGCGGCTAGCGGGAGGAGAGATACGCAGTATTTT. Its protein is CASSLTAASGRRDTQYF. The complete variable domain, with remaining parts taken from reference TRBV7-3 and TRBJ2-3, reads GAGVSQTPSNKVTEKGKYVELRCDPISGHTALYWYRQSLGQGPEFLIYFQGTGAADDSGLPNDRFFAVRPEGSVSTLKIQRTERGDSAVYLCASSLTAASGRRDTQYFGPGTRLTVL.